This T cell receptor beta chain was obtained from a study of blood T cell repertoires in COVID-19. About the study: The United States, Italy and Spain were the sources of the acute and convalescent COVID-19 samples. T cells, B-cell-depleted T cells, or PBMCs provided the cDNA or gDNA that served as material.

This CDR3 region has 15 residues. Unmatched junction bases numbered 12, after V lost 7 bases and J lost 8 bases. The germline CDR1 and CDR2 sequences are LNHDA and SQIVND (reference sequence). Authors' analysis steps: Researchers report that nucleated cell counts were estimated from reference gene primer amplification. This table comes from immunoSEQ multiplex PCR, and its TCRdb copy is limited to in-frame clones, with some not included. V, J and clone size were drawn from that table, and D and trimming were deduced from the DNA. The sample consists of 85,000 to 95,000 clones, about 80% of them appearing once.

The TCR originated in a man between 70 and 80 years old with acute or convalescent COVID-19. The chain employs TRBV19 and TRBJ2-1; the match to TRBD1 covers 9 bases. The sample consisted of peripheral blood. Here the CDR3 reads CASTLTGGAADEQFF. The CDR3 DNA is TGTGCCAGTACGTTGACAGGGGGGGCGGCAGATGAGCAGTTCTTC.